The 18 T cell receptor beta chains below come from one sample, sequenced in a study of sequential checkpoint blockade in melanoma. The sample's treatment: randomized to nivolumab then ipilimumab (arm A) or the reverse (arm B). Clones were read by immunoSEQ multiplex PCR, and TCRdb kept only the in-frame ones, dropping some. The repertoire holds approximately 37,000 clones, with approximately 85% as singletons. This specimen was CD8+ T cells sorted from blood (inferred from file names), taken from a patient given nivolumab and ipilimumab in sequence. The origin of the receptors is a human donor with melanoma.

V and J are TRBV19 and TRBJ1-5; 8 nucleotides agree with TRBD1. V was clipped by 3 bases and J by 7 bases; unmatched bases: 8. Germline CDR1 LNHDA, CDR2 SQIVND (reference sequence). The CDR3 loop spans 15 amino acids. The CDR3: CASSMEDRVEQPQHF. CDR3 DNA sequence: TGTGCCAGTAGTATGGAGGACAGGGTCGAACAGCCCCAGCATTTT.

The CDR3 here is CASSPYSGGELFF. DNA of the CDR3: TGTGCCAGTAGTCCTTACAGCGGCGGGGAGCTGTTTTTT. The V gene is TRBV19, the J gene TRBJ2-2; possibly TRBD2 for D (5 bases). The CDR3 is made up of 13 amino acids. Germline V gene sequence: CDR1 LNHDA, CDR2 SQIVND (reference sequence). Trimming removed 5 bases from V and 7 bases from J, with 11 bases in between.

As for this clone: Mismatch with germline at one junction end may stem from a read error. The chain recombines TRBV4-1 with TRBJ2-1, with 12 bases fitting TRBD2. There are 16 residues in the CDR3. Germline lookup yields CDR1 MGHRA and CDR2 YSYEKL. The CDR3 loop reads CTSSDMTSGSFDEQFF. CDR3 DNA: TGCACCAGCAGCGACATGACTAGCGGGAGTTTCGATGAGCAGTTCTTC.

This clone appeared a few times. J is TRBJ1-3 and V is TRBV19; no clear D. V was trimmed by 9 bases and J by 1 base, leaving 13 bases between them. CDR1 is LNHDA and CDR2 is SQIVND in the germline V gene (reference sequence). The CDR3 extends over 14 amino acids. The CDR3 protein is CASSASASGNTIYF. The DNA for the CDR3 is TGTGCCAGCAGCGCCTCGGCTTCTGGAAACACCATATATTTT.

This clone was counted once. This chain joins TRBV15 and TRBJ2-3; 10 nucleotides align to TRBD2. Trimming cost V 3 bases and J 0 bases; bases outside gene matches: 3. Per germline, CDR1 LNHNV and CDR2 YYDKDF (reference sequence). The CDR3 is made up of 16 amino acids. The CDR3 spells CATSRGLALSTDTQYF. CDR3 sequence (DNA): TGTGCCACCAGCAGGGGACTAGCGCTTAGCACAGATACGCAGTATTTT.

The chain combines TRBV28 with TRBJ1-2; the D gene is possibly TRBD1 (5 bases). Germline lookup yields CDR1 MDHEN and CDR2 SYDVKM. The CDR3 is 13 residues long. Trimming pared 7 bases from V and 5 bases from J, leaving 14 bases between. Written as DNA, the CDR3 is TGTGCCAGCACCGGTACAGGTAGATATGGCTACACCTTC. Protein product: CASTGTGRYGYTF.

The V call is TRBV25-1, the J call TRBJ2-7, with a weak D call TRBD2 (6 bases). The CDR3 has 15 amino acids. V lost 1 base, J lost 3 bases, and 13 bases lay in between. The germline V gene has CDR1 MGHDK and CDR2 SYGVNS. Written as DNA, the CDR3 is TGTGCCAGCAGTGAATGGGGGGAGACCCTCTACGAGCAGTACTTC. Its protein is CASSEWGETLYEQYF.

V gene TRBV11-2 combines with J gene TRBJ2-5, with TRBD2 as a possible D gene (5 bases). Germline V gene sequence: CDR1 SGHAT, CDR2 FQNNGV. This CDR3 has 16 residues. V lost 4 bases and J lost 1, with 16 bases in between. CDR3 bases: TGTGCCAGCAGCTCCCCCGCGGAGGTATTCCAAGAGACCCAGTACTTC. This sequence encodes CASSSPAEVFQETQYF.

This CDR3 reads CASSWTSGSAYNEQFF. In nucleotides, the CDR3 is TGTGCCAGCAGTTGGACTAGCGGGAGCGCCTACAATGAGCAGTTCTTC. The chain has TRBV28 and TRBJ2-1; 13 nucleotides match TRBD2. Unmatched junction bases numbered 2, after V lost 4 bases and J lost 2 bases. The V gene's germline CDR1 is MDHEN and CDR2 SYDVKM. The CDR3 extends over 16 amino acids.

The chain couples TRBV6-5 to TRBJ2-2; TRBD1 matches at 10 bases. Per the germline V gene, CDR1 is MNHEY and CDR2 is SVGAGI. V was clipped by 0 bases and J by 5 bases; unmatched bases: 3. The length of the CDR3 is 16 residues. CDR3: CASSYSGQGLTGELFF. As DNA, the CDR3 is TGTGCCAGCAGTTACTCGGGACAGGGGTTAACCGGGGAGCTGTTTTTT.

About this clone: Other DNA sequences in this sample translate to the same CDR3. The rearrangement links TRBV27 to TRBJ2-7; TRBD2 aligns across 10 bases. The CDR3 is 15 residues long. CDR1 and CDR2 (germline): MNHEY, SMNVEV (reference sequence). The junction had 9 bases not matched to a gene; V was cut back by 6 bases and J by 4 bases. CDR3 protein: CASSLLAGVHYEQYF. CDR3 bases: TGTGCCAGCAGCCTCCTAGCGGGAGTGCATTACGAGCAGTACTTC.

The V and J genes are TRBV2 and TRBJ2-1, with a weak D call TRBD1 (6 bases). The CDR3 has 13 residues. The V gene lost 5 bases and the J gene lost 8 bases, with 13 bases spanning the gap. The germline V gene has CDR1 SNHLY and CDR2 FYNNEI. CDR3 nucleotides: TGTGCCAGCAGTTATAAACAGGGTGATGAGCAGTTCTTC. Protein sequence: CASSYKQGDEQFF.

The chain is built from TRBV28 and TRBJ2-1, with 8 positions matching TRBD1. CDR3 size: 14 residues. V lost 8 bases, J lost 0 bases, and 3 bases stayed unmatched. Per the germline V gene, CDR1 is MDHEN and CDR2 is SYDVKM. Here the CDR3 reads CASFDRGSYNEQFF. In nucleotides, the CDR3 is TGTGCCAGCTTCGACAGGGGCTCCTACAATGAGCAGTTCTTC.

V gene TRBV2 combines with J gene TRBJ2-1; no definite D call. The length of the CDR3 is 12 residues. The V and J ends lost 11 bases and 6 bases respectively, with 14 bases between them. Germline CDR1 is SNHLY and CDR2 is FYNNEI. This chain's CDR3 is CAVPIKLNEQFF. CDR3 nucleotide sequence: TGTGCCGTCCCCATTAAGCTCAATGAGCAGTTCTTC.

The chain recombines TRBV28 with TRBJ2-2; the match to TRBD2 covers 7 bases. The length of the CDR3 is 20 residues. The germline CDR1 and CDR2 sequences are MDHEN and SYDVKM. Germline trimming cut 4 bases from V and 0 bases from J; bases unmatched to any gene: 17. The CDR3 region has the DNA TGTGCCAGCAGTTCCATCCAAGCGGGAACGACCCAAACGAACACCGGGGAGCTGTTTTTT. Protein: CASSSIQAGTTQTNTGELFF.

The chain recombines TRBV27 with TRBJ2-5; the D is unclear. This CDR3 has 16 amino acids. V lost 5 bases, J lost 2 bases, and 18 bases lay in between. Germline assignment: CDR1 MNHEY and CDR2 SMNVEV (reference sequence). The CDR3 is CASSPHGGSVQETQYF. DNA for the CDR3: TGTGCCAGCAGTCCCCACGGCGGTTCAGTACAAGAGACCCAGTACTTC.

V is TRBV2 and J is TRBJ1-5, with TRBD1 matching over 7 bases. Trimming took 8 bases from V and 4 from J; bases not matched to a gene: 8. The germline V gene has CDR1 SNHLY and CDR2 FYNNEI. The CDR3 sequence is 14 residues long. The CDR3 DNA is TGTGCCAGCGGATTAACAGGGGAGAATCAGCCCCAGCATTTT. Translated, it gives CASGLTGENQPQHF.

This clone was counted between two and nine times. The chain links TRBV7-9 to TRBJ1-1, with D maybe TRBD1 (5 bases). This CDR3 region has 15 residues. The V end was cut by 1 base, the J end by 2 bases, with 11 bases between. The germline CDR1 and CDR2 sequences are SEHNR and FQNEAQ (reference sequence). The CDR3 reads CASSLGWGANTEAFF. The CDR3 nucleotides are TGTGCCAGCAGCTTAGGTTGGGGCGCTAACACTGAAGCTTTCTTT.